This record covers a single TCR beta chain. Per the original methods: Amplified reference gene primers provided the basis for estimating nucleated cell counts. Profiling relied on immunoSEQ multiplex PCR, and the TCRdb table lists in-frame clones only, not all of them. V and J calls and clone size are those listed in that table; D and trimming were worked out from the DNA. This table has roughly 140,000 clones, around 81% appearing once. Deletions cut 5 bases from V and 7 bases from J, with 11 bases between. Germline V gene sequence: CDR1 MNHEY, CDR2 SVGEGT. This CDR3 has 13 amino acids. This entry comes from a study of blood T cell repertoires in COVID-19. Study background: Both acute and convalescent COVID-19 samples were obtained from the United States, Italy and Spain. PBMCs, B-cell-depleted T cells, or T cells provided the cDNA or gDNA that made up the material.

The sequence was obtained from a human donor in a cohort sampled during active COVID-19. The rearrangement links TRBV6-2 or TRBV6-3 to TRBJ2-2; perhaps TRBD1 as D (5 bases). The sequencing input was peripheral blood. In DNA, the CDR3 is TGTGCCAGCAGTCTTCAGGGAATCGGGGAGCTGTTTTTT. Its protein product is CASSLQGIGELFF.